The 31 T cell receptor beta chains below all came from one sample that was sequenced in a study of T cell repertoires in cytomegalovirus infection. MiXCR, run by TCRdb on the reads, gives a single entry per CDR3 protein. The sample gives about 260,000 distinct CDR3 sequences, roughly 13% of which show up once; roughly 9.7% is in the top ten. The sample taken for sequencing was PBMCs. The source of these receptors is a human donor in good health (CMV status not recorded). Some clones in this sample may be carry-over from other donors' samples.

This clonotype was seen more than once but under ten times. V usage is TRBV9 and J usage is TRBJ1-2; 8 bases align to TRBD1. The V gene's germline CDR1 is SGDLS and CDR2 YYNGEE. The V and J ends lost 4 bases and 7 bases, in that order; junction bases with no gene match: 6. The CDR3 is 13 amino acids. This chain's CDR3 is CASSRDRRSGYTF. The CDR3 region has the DNA TGTGCCAGCAGCCGGGACAGGCGAAGTGGCTACACCTTC.

V is TRBV19 and J is TRBJ1-2, with D unclear. CDR1 and CDR2 from the germline V gene are LNHDA and SQIVND (reference sequence). V lost 3 bases and J 2 bases, leaving 13 bases between the germline ends. The CDR3 is made up of 15 amino acids. The CDR3 is CASSISRTENYGYTF. CDR3 in DNA: TGTGCCAGTAGTATCTCCCGTACAGAAAACTATGGCTACACCTTC.

This clonotype was counted ten times or more. The rearrangement links TRBV7-2 to TRBJ2-3, with 8 bases lining up with TRBD2. The CDR3 is made up of 15 amino acids. Per germline, CDR1 SGHTA and CDR2 FQGNSA. The V segment lost 1 base and the J segment 4 bases; nucleotides outside the gene matches: 4. CDR3 loop: CASSLGTGGADTQYF. The DNA of the CDR3 is TGTGCCAGCAGCTTAGGTACGGGAGGGGCAGATACGCAGTATTTT.

In regard to this clonotype: The conserved phenylalanine or tryptophan is not found at the CDR3 terminus, so this likely reflects a read error. The rearrangement uses TRBV18 and TRBJ1-3, with unresolved D. Trimming shortened V by 6 bases and J by 5 bases, and 8 bases separated the two germline ends. CDR3 size: 12 residues. The germline CDR1 and CDR2 sequences are KGHSH and LQKENI. The CDR3 bases are TGTGCCAGCTCGGGAGGCCGAAACACCATATATCTT. Its protein product is CASSGGRNTIYL.

This clonotype was observed many times. CDR3 loop: CASSSFASSGSSYEQYF. The CDR3 coding sequence is TGTGCCAGCAGCTCCTTTGCGTCGAGCGGGAGCTCCTACGAGCAGTACTTC. The V call is TRBV7-8, the J call TRBJ2-7, with 8 positions matching TRBD2. There are 17 residues in the CDR3. Germline CDR1 SGHVS, CDR2 FQNEAQ. With 4 bases clipped from V and 0 bases from J, the junction kept 11 bases outside the gene matches.

This clonotype was recorded many times. The V call is TRBV7-6, the J call TRBJ1-1; D remains ambiguous. V gave up 5 bases and J gave up 4 bases, with 11 bases separating them. Germline V gives CDR1 SGHVS, CDR2 FNYEAQ. The CDR3 runs 13 residues. CDR3 in DNA: TGTGCCAGCAGCCCCCCGTCACGCACTGAAGCTTTCTTT. Translating it yields CASSPPSRTEAFF.

Here the CDR3 reads CASSYEGGYGYTF. CDR3 in DNA: TGTGCCAGCAGTTATGAGGGCGGCTATGGCTACACCTTC. The V gene is TRBV6-5, the J gene TRBJ1-2, with D uncertain. The V end lost 3 bases, the J end lost 4 bases, and 9 bases lay between the germline ends. The CDR3 runs 13 residues. Germline loops: CDR1 MNHEY, CDR2 SVGAGI.

This clonotype was seen a handful of times. The genes are TRBV3-1 and TRBJ2-5, with 7 bases lining up with TRBD2. The germline V gene has CDR1 LGHDT and CDR2 YNNKEL (reference sequence). The CDR3 extends over 15 amino acids. J gave up 4 bases and V 3 bases, and 8 bases lay outside the gene matches. CDR3 sequence: CASSHLGGSLETQYF. The CDR3 DNA reads as TGTGCCAGCAGCCATCTCGGCGGGAGTCTAGAGACCCAGTACTTC.

Ten or more counts support this clonotype. V gene TRBV7-3 combines with J gene TRBJ2-2; 13 positions match TRBD2. The germline V gene encodes CDR1 SGHTA and CDR2 FQGTGA. V lost 4 bases and J lost 4; bases outside the gene matches: 3. The CDR3 loop spans 16 amino acids. CDR3 in amino acids: CASSYRLAGGTGELFF. CDR3 DNA sequence: TGTGCCAGCAGCTACCGACTAGCGGGGGGCACCGGGGAGCTGTTTTTT.

This CDR3 is CAISAFEPTEAFF. For the CDR3, the DNA is TGTGCCATCAGTGCTTTCGAACCAACTGAAGCTTTCTTT. The chain joins TRBV10-3 to TRBJ1-1, with unresolved D. With 4 bases removed from V and 5 bases from J, the gap between germline ends came to 11 bases. This CDR3 is 13 amino acids long. The germline CDR1 and CDR2 sequences are ENHRY and SYGVKD.

This clonotype was detected many times. The chain combines TRBV7-6 with TRBJ1-1; 10 positions match TRBD1. V gave up 3 bases and J gave up 7 bases; unmatched junction bases: 11. Per germline, CDR1 SGHVS and CDR2 FNYEAQ. The CDR3 is made up of 16 amino acids. The DNA for the CDR3 is TGTGCCAGCAGCTTTTCCTCAGGGACAGGGGATGGTGAAGCTTTCTTT. Its protein product is CASSFSSGTGDGEAFF.

The chain has TRBV7-8 and TRBJ2-6; 9 bases match TRBD1. V lost 5 bases to trimming and J lost 0 bases; unmatched junction nucleotides: 11. CDR3 length equals 19 residues. Germline V gene lookup returns CDR1 SGHVS and CDR2 FQNEAQ. The CDR3 spells CASSPLPGTGSSGANVLTF. The CDR3 DNA sequence: TGTGCCAGCAGCCCCCTCCCCGGGACAGGGAGCTCTGGGGCCAACGTCCTGACTTTC. Full variable domain (rest looked up from reference TRBV7-8 and TRBJ2-6): GAGVSQSPRYKVAKRGQDVALRCDPISGHVSLFWYQQALGQGPEFLTYFQNEAQLDKSGLPSDRFFAERPEGSVSTLKIQRTQQEDSAVYLCASSPLPGTGSSGANVLTFGAGSRLTVL.

This clonotype was seen at least ten times. This sequence joins TRBV7-6 and TRBJ2-1, with 13 bases aligning to TRBD2. CDR1 and CDR2 from the germline V gene are SGHVS and FNYEAQ. J lost 5 bases, V lost 5 bases, and 9 bases had no gene match. This CDR3 spans 17 amino acids. The CDR3 region is CASSERTSGRIDNEQFF. The CDR3 region has the DNA TGTGCCAGCAGCGAACGGACTAGCGGGAGAATCGACAATGAGCAGTTCTTC. The complete variable domain, with remaining parts taken from reference TRBV7-6 and TRBJ2-1, reads GAGVSQSPRYKVTKRGQDVALRCDPISGHVSLYWYRQALGQGPEFLTYFNYEAQQDKSGLPNDRFSAERPEGSISTLTIQRTEQRDSAMYRCASSERTSGRIDNEQFFGPGTRLTVL.

In its sample, this clonotype was seen many times. The chain employs TRBV6-8 and TRBJ1-6, with 10 bases fitting TRBD1. This CDR3 region has 20 residues. Per germline, CDR1 MNHGY and CDR2 SAAAGT. Losses at the gene ends were 0 bases for V and 1 base for J; bases not matched to a gene: 9. The CDR3 region is CASSYSTGQGVSSYNSPLHF. The DNA for the CDR3 is TGTGCCAGCAGTTACTCGACTGGACAGGGGGTATCGTCCTATAATTCACCCCTCCACTTT.

The rearrangement joins TRBV10-3 to TRBJ2-7; TRBD1 agrees at 8 bases. Germline CDR1 and CDR2: ENHRY and SYGVKD. J lost 5 bases, V lost 4 bases, and 7 bases had no gene match. This CDR3 is 14 amino acids long. The CDR3 coding sequence is TGTGCCATCAGTGGCCGGGACAGGACAAACGAGCAGTACTTC. This encodes CAISGRDRTNEQYF.

This clonotype showed up just a few times. This sequence joins TRBV5-4 and TRBJ1-1, with 7 bases aligning to TRBD1. Germline values: CDR1 SGHNT, CDR2 YYREEE (reference sequence). This CDR3 is built from 15 residues. Trimming at V came to 5 bases and at J to 8 bases, leaving 15 bases not matched to a gene. The CDR3 nucleotides are TGTGCCAGCAGAGAATCACAGGGGAATCAGATCGAAGCTTTCTTT. It specifies CASRESQGNQIEAFF. The full variable domain, in which reference TRBV5-4 and TRBJ1-1 provide the parts outside the CDR3, is ETGVTQSPTHLIKTRGQQVTLRCSSQSGHNTVSWYQQALGQGPQFIFQYYREEENGRGNFPPRFSGLQFPNYSSELNVNALELDDSALYLCASRESQGNQIEAFFGQGTRLTVV.

This clonotype showed up many times. The rearrangement links TRBV28 to TRBJ1-3; 7 bases match TRBD1. V was pared by 6 bases and J by 0 bases, with 5 bases of the junction left unmatched. This CDR3 comprises 15 residues. Germline V gene sequence: CDR1 MDHEN, CDR2 SYDVKM. CDR3 sequence reads: CASRPRDSSGNTIYF. CDR3 coding DNA: TGTGCCAGCAGACCCCGGGACAGCTCTGGAAACACCATATATTTT.

The V and J genes are TRBV24-1 and TRBJ2-2; D is uncertain. Germline-derived CDR1 and CDR2 are KGHDR and SFDVKD. V was trimmed by 3 bases and J by 8 bases, leaving 12 bases between them. The CDR3 spans 14 residues. CDR3 DNA: TGTGCCACCAGTGATCCATCAACTCCTGGGGAGCTGTTTTTT. Its translation: CATSDPSTPGELFF.

This clonotype occurred many times. This chain links TRBV7-2 with TRBJ2-7, with 10 bases fitting TRBD1. J lost 8 bases, V lost 5 bases, and 21 bases had no gene match. The CDR3 runs 18 residues. Germline assignment: CDR1 SGHTA and CDR2 FQGNSA. CDR3 coding DNA: TGTGCCAGCAGCCCTCGGACAGGGGGGGCATCAGAGACTTACCAGCAGTACTTC. Protein: CASSPRTGGASETYQQYF.

The gene calls are TRBV9 and TRBJ1-6; D possibly corresponds to TRBD1 (5 bases). V lost 3 bases to trimming and J lost 0 bases, with 10 bases between them. This CDR3 has 16 amino acids. The germline V gene has CDR1 SGDLS and CDR2 YYNGEE. DNA for the CDR3: TGTGCCAGCAGCGCCCGGGGGAGCTCCTATAATTCACCCCTCCACTTT. Protein: CASSARGSSYNSPLHF.

This clonotype was seen more than once but under ten times. J is TRBJ2-7 and V is TRBV4-2, with no clear D. Germline CDR1 reads LGHNA; CDR2 reads YNFKEQ. CDR3 length: 15 residues. Trimming took 1 base from V and 1 from J, leaving 11 bases between them. The CDR3 sequence: CASSQVGVPSYEQYF. As DNA, the CDR3 is TGTGCCAGCAGCCAAGTTGGAGTTCCTTCCTACGAGCAGTACTTC.

This clonotype occurred a few times. The chain has TRBV4-2 and TRBJ2-7, with 11 nucleotides matching TRBD2. The ends lost 4 bases at V and 4 bases at J; junction bases unmatched: 3. CDR1 and CDR2 (germline): LGHNA, YNFKEQ. CDR3 length: 14 amino acids. The CDR3 region is CASSPGTSGYEQYF. CDR3 nucleotides: TGTGCCAGCAGCCCCGGGACTAGCGGTTACGAGCAGTACTTC.

This clonotype was seen many times. This chain connects TRBV5-4 to TRBJ2-1; no clear D. Trimming removed 3 bases from V and 0 bases from J, with 10 bases in between. This CDR3 has 15 residues. Germline V gene sequence: CDR1 SGHNT, CDR2 YYREEE (reference sequence). CDR3: CASSSDGRSYNEQFF. Written as DNA, the CDR3 is TGTGCCAGCAGCTCTGACGGACGCTCCTACAATGAGCAGTTCTTC.

This clonotype was seen a few times. This sequence joins TRBV19 and TRBJ2-7; 8 bases agree with TRBD1. V trimming: 4 bases; J trimming: 2 bases; junction bases outside the gene matches: 4. The CDR3 runs 14 residues. CDR1 LNHDA and CDR2 SQIVND come from the germline V gene (reference sequence). The CDR3 reads CASSTWTGPYEQYF. The CDR3 bases are TGTGCCAGTAGTACTTGGACAGGGCCCTACGAGCAGTACTTC. Based on the CDR3 plus reference TRBV19 and TRBJ2-7, the full variable domain is DGGITQSPKYLFRKEGQNVTLSCEQNLNHDAMYWYRQDPGQGLRLIYYSQIVNDFQKGDIAEGYSVSREKKESFPLTVTSAQKNPTAFYLCASSTWTGPYEQYFGPGTRLTVT.

At least ten counts were recorded for this clonotype. The rearrangement joins TRBV7-2 to TRBJ1-6; TRBD1 is a possible D gene (5 bases). V was pared by 0 bases and J by 16 bases, with 13 bases between. The CDR3 extends over 13 amino acids. The V gene's germline CDR1 is SGHTA and CDR2 FQGNSA. CDR3 loop: CASSLAWQGILHF. CDR3 DNA sequence: TGTGCCAGCAGCTTAGCGTGGCAGGGCATACTCCACTTT.

The V call is TRBV15, the J call TRBJ1-2; TRBD1 matches at 8 bases. V was clipped by 1 base and J by 0 bases; unmatched bases: 10. The germline V gene encodes CDR1 LNHNV and CDR2 YYDKDF (reference sequence). The CDR3 loop spans 18 amino acids. CDR3 DNA: TGTGCCACCAGCAGAGGGGTCCTCCAGGGGGCAGCTAACTATGGCTACACCTTC. The encoded protein is CATSRGVLQGAANYGYTF.

This clonotype showed up many times. This chain links TRBV7-2 with TRBJ2-7; D remains ambiguous. Trimming shortened V by 3 bases and J by 0 bases, and 3 bases separated the two germline ends. The length of the CDR3 is 12 residues. Germline CDR1 reads SGHTA; CDR2 reads FQGNSA. The CDR3 reads CASSFRSYEQYF. CDR3 DNA sequence: TGTGCCAGCAGCTTCCGCTCCTACGAGCAGTACTTC.

This clonotype was recorded at least ten times. The gene calls are TRBV7-8 and TRBJ2-1, with 7 bases lining up with TRBD2. Looked up from germline, CDR1 is SGHVS and CDR2 is FQNEAQ. This CDR3 is built from 16 residues. The trim removed 1 base at V and 3 bases at J, leaving 6 bases unmatched. CDR3 sequence (DNA): TGTGCCAGCAGCTTAGGTGGCGGGAGAATCTACAATGAGCAGTTCTTC. Translation: CASSLGGGRIYNEQFF.

This clonotype was found a few times. The chain links TRBV20-1 to TRBJ1-2; D gene ambiguous. The V gene's germline CDR1 is DFQATT and CDR2 SNEGSKA (reference sequence). The CDR3 consists of 14 residues. Trimming pared 4 bases from V and 2 bases from J, leaving 14 bases between. The CDR3 here is CSANPLGGNYGYTF. The CDR3 coding sequence is TGCAGTGCTAACCCTCTTGGAGGGAACTATGGCTACACCTTC.

This clonotype has at least ten counts. The chain couples TRBV7-3 to TRBJ2-1, with 14 bases matching TRBD2. The germline V gene has CDR1 SGHTA and CDR2 FQGTGA. The CDR3 runs 17 residues. Trimming cost V 6 bases and J 5 bases; bases outside gene matches: 9. The CDR3 sequence: CASSKTSGRGRDNEQFF. The CDR3 bases are TGTGCCAGCAGTAAGACTAGCGGGAGGGGTAGGGACAATGAGCAGTTCTTC. Full variable domain (rest looked up from reference TRBV7-3 and TRBJ2-1): GAGVSQTPSNKVTEKGKYVELRCDPISGHTALYWYRQSLGQGPEFLIYFQGTGAADDSGLPNDRFFAVRPEGSVSTLKIQRTERGDSAVYLCASSKTSGRGRDNEQFFGPGTRLTVL.

The chain couples TRBV10-2 to TRBJ1-1; D not certain. V gave up 8 bases and J gave up 4 bases, with 14 bases separating them. The CDR3 is 13 residues long. From germline, CDR1 is WSHSY and CDR2 SAAADI. In DNA form, the CDR3 reads TGCGCCAGCCGTCAGACACAAAGCACTGAAGCTTTCTTT. Amino acid sequence: CASRQTQSTEAFF.